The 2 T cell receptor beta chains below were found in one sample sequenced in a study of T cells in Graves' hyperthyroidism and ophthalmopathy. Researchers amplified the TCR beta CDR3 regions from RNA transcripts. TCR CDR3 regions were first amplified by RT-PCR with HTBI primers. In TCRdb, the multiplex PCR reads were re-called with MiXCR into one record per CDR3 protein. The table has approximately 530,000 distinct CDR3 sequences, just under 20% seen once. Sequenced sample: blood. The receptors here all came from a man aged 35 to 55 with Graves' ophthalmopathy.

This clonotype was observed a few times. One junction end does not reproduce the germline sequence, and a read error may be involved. The CDR3 DNA is TGTGCCAGCGGCCAAGTCACGAATGAGCAGTTCTTC. Its protein is CASGQVTNEQFF. The V gene is TRBV3-1, the J gene TRBJ2-1; no firm D call. Germline assignment: CDR1 LGHDT and CDR2 YNNKEL (reference sequence). This CDR3 contains 12 residues.

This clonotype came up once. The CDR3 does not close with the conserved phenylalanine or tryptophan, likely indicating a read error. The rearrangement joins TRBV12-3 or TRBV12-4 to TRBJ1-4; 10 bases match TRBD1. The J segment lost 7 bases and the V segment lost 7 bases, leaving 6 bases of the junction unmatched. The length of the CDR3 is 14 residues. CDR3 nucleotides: TGTGCCAGCATCCGCCGGGACAGGGGTGAAAAACTGTTTCTT. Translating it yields CASIRRDRGEKLFL.